Presented here are 5 T cell receptor beta chains from one specimen sequenced in a study of control samples from healthy donors and cancer patients. TCRdb keeps only in-frame clones here, not all; method: immunoSEQ multiplex PCR. The repertoire holds 120,000 to 150,000 clones, with about 89% as singletons. Sequenced: blood. The receptors derive from a man under 40 in good health.

The V and J genes are TRBV9 and TRBJ2-2, with 9 bases lining up with TRBD1. The V segment lost 3 bases and the J segment 3 bases; nucleotides outside the gene matches: 9. This CDR3 is built from 17 residues. In germline, CDR1 is SGDLS, CDR2 YYNGEE. This CDR3 reads CASSAVPGQGHTGELFF. The CDR3, as DNA: TGTGCCAGCAGCGCCGTACCGGGACAGGGACACACCGGGGAGCTGTTTTTT.

The V call is TRBV12-5, the J call TRBJ2-7, with D possibly being TRBD2 (6 bases). CDR3 length equals 15 residues. Germline CDR1 and CDR2: LGHNT and FRNRAP. V gave up 5 bases and J gave up 6 bases, with 20 bases separating them. CDR3 protein: CASGPLGGRGSEQYF. As DNA, the CDR3 is TGTGCTAGTGGTCCGTTGGGGGGACGAGGATCCGAGCAGTACTTC.

As for this clone: An end of the junction differs from the germline gene, which may be a read error. The chain recombines TRBV7-7 with TRBJ2-2; no firm D call. Germline lookup yields CDR1 SSHAT and CDR2 FNYEAQ (reference sequence). The CDR3 spans 13 residues. The CDR3 DNA reads TGTGCTAGCAGTCAATCCAACACCGGGGAGCTGTTTTTT. Encoded protein: CASSQSNTGELFF.

Here the CDR3 DNA reads TGTGCCAGCAGCCCAGGACAGGGGGCGCTTGGGCAGTACTTC. Its translation: CASSPGQGALGQYF. V gene TRBV5-4 combines with J gene TRBJ2-7; 11 bases align to TRBD1. CDR1 and CDR2 from the germline V gene are SGHNT and YYREEE (reference sequence). The J segment lost 9 bases and the V segment lost 4 bases, leaving 9 bases of the junction unmatched. The length of the CDR3 is 14 residues.

The V gene is TRBV27, the J gene TRBJ2-7, with 8 bases fitting TRBD2. The CDR3 spans 13 residues. Germline V gives CDR1 MNHEY, CDR2 SMNVEV (reference sequence). V lost 5 bases, J lost 9 bases, and 9 bases stayed unmatched. This CDR3 reads CASSLPGGVGQYF. CDR3 nucleotides: TGTGCCAGCAGTCTACCGGGGGGGGTTGGGCAGTACTTC.